What follows are 22 T cell receptor beta chains derived from one specimen sequenced in a study of blood T cell repertoires in COVID-19. The table came from immunoSEQ multiplex PCR; TCRdb's copy has only in-frame clones and leaves some out. The sample carries 150,000 to 200,000 clones, approximately 90% recorded once. Material for sequencing was peripheral blood. These receptor sequences come from a man aged 40-50 years with active or convalescent COVID-19.

The chain carries TRBV2 and TRBJ1-5, with TRBD1 identical over 8 bases. The V gene's germline CDR1 is SNHLY and CDR2 FYNNEI. The CDR3 extends over 20 amino acids. V lost 6 bases to trimming and J lost 0 bases; unmatched junction nucleotides: 19. The CDR3 here is CASSGFLRTGSGYSNQPQHF. The CDR3 DNA is TGTGCCAGCAGCGGGTTTCTACGGACAGGGTCGGGTTATAGCAATCAGCCCCAGCATTTT. Supplemented by reference TRBV2 and TRBJ1-5, the full variable domain reads EPEVTQTPSHQVTQMGQEVILRCVPISNHLYFYWYRQILGQKVEFLVSFYNNEISEKSEIFDDQFSVERPDGSNFTLKIRSTKLEDSAMYFCASSGFLRTGSGYSNQPQHFGDGTRLSIL.

The rearrangement uses TRBV6-5 and TRBJ2-7; 7 bases line up with TRBD1. The germline gives CDR1 MNHEY, CDR2 SVGAGI. J gave up 4 bases and V 5 bases, and 8 bases lay outside the gene matches. There are 14 residues in the CDR3. This CDR3 is CASSTRDSRYEQYF. In nucleotides, the CDR3 is TGTGCCAGCAGTACGAGGGACAGTCGATACGAGCAGTACTTC.

CDR3 sequence (DNA): TGTGCCAGCAGCTTAGATCTCTCTAGCGGGGGAAAGCAGTATTTT. Its translation: CASSLDLSSGGKQYF. The rearrangement joins TRBV11-2 to TRBJ2-3, with 10 nucleotides matching TRBD2. This CDR3 region has 15 residues. The V segment lost 0 bases and the J segment 11 bases; nucleotides outside the gene matches: 8. From germline, CDR1 is SGHAT and CDR2 FQNNGV.

J is TRBJ1-1 and V is TRBV7-3, with 7 bases that match TRBD1. CDR1 SGHTA and CDR2 FQGTGA come from the germline V gene. This CDR3 is 13 amino acids long. V shed 4 bases, J shed 1 base, and the junction held 0 bases outside the gene matches. In DNA, the CDR3 is TGTGCCAGCAGCTCAGGGGGGAACACTGAAGCTTTCTTT. This sequence encodes CASSSGGNTEAFF.

The chain couples TRBV2 to TRBJ2-5; D possibly corresponds to TRBD2 (5 bases). Germline-derived CDR1 and CDR2 are SNHLY and FYNNEI. The CDR3 extends over 17 amino acids. V lost 6 bases and J 2 bases, leaving 22 bases between the germline ends. DNA for the CDR3: TGTGCCAGCAGGAGGAGGTCGATCGCGTCTAGACAAGAGACCCAGTACTTC. Encoded protein: CASRRRSIASRQETQYF.

This chain joins TRBV7-9 and TRBJ2-3; tentatively, D is TRBD2 (6 bases). CDR3 length: 14 residues. V was clipped by 6 bases and J by 2 bases, with 12 bases between them. Germline-derived CDR1 and CDR2 are SEHNR and FQNEAQ (reference sequence). The CDR3 reads CASRPDYNTDTQYF. The CDR3 nucleotides are TGTGCCAGCAGACCGGACTACAACACAGATACGCAGTATTTT.

This clone came up a few times. The chain recombines TRBV5-1 with TRBJ2-3; 9 bases are a match to TRBD2. CDR3 size: 15 residues. Losses at the gene ends were 1 base for V and 5 bases for J; bases not matched to a gene: 5. Germline-derived CDR1 and CDR2 are SGHRS and YFSETQ. CDR3 sequence reads: CASSLLSGGVDTQYF. In DNA form, the CDR3 reads TGCGCCAGCAGCTTGCTTAGCGGGGGAGTAGATACGCAGTATTTT.

The chain is built from TRBV30 and TRBJ1-5; the D is unclear. Germline values: CDR1 GTSNPN, CDR2 SVGIG (reference sequence). The V and J ends lost 5 bases and 0 bases respectively, with 5 bases between them. The CDR3 is 12 amino acids. CDR3 amino acids: CAWGSSNQPQHF. CDR3 sequence (DNA): TGTGCCTGGGGCTCTAGCAATCAGCCCCAGCATTTT.

This clone was detected only a few times. The chain recombines TRBV7-9 with TRBJ1-6; 8 positions match TRBD1. This CDR3 spans 15 amino acids. V dropped 5 bases and J dropped 7; count of bases not matched to a gene: 7. CDR1 and CDR2 from the germline V gene are SEHNR and FQNEAQ (reference sequence). CDR3 sequence reads: CASSLPQGVNSPLHF. The CDR3 DNA reads as TGTGCCAGCAGCCTCCCACAGGGGGTGAATTCACCCCTCCACTTT.

This clone was counted a few times. This chain joins TRBV11-2 and TRBJ2-7, with 8 bases matching TRBD2. This CDR3 is 15 amino acids long. Germline V lookup: CDR1 SGHAT, CDR2 FQNNGV. J lost 5 bases, V lost 6 bases, and 12 bases had no gene match. The CDR3 spells CASSLRSGRLNEQYF. DNA for the CDR3: TGTGCCAGCAGTCTTAGAAGCGGGAGACTCAACGAGCAGTACTTC.

V and J are TRBV30 and TRBJ1-1; tentatively, D is TRBD1 (6 bases). The V end lost 3 bases, the J end lost 4 bases, and 12 bases lay between the germline ends. The CDR3 runs to 13 residues. CDR1 is GTSNPN and CDR2 is SVGIG in the germline V gene (reference sequence). DNA for the CDR3: TGTGCCTGGAGCCAAAGGGGGGGCACTGAAGCTTTCTTT. Encoded protein: CAWSQRGGTEAFF. The whole variable domain, remainder taken from reference TRBV30 and TRBJ1-1, is SQTIHQWPATLVQPVGSPLSLECTVEGTSNPNLYWYRQAAGRGLQLLFYSVGIGQISSEVPQNLSASRPQDRQFILSSKKLLLSDSGFYLCAWSQRGGTEAFFGQGTRLTVV.

This clone came up once. The chain has TRBV6-1 and TRBJ1-1; the D is unclear. The length of the CDR3 is 15 residues. The V gene's germline CDR1 is MNHNS and CDR2 SASEGT. Trimming took 3 bases from V and 4 from J, leaving 15 bases between them. The CDR3 coding sequence is TGTGCCAGCAGTGACACGCGGGCCTTTGGCACTGAAGCTTTCTTT. As protein: CASSDTRAFGTEAFF.

The V gene is TRBV7-3, the J gene TRBJ1-3, with 10 bases lining up with TRBD1. This CDR3 spans 19 amino acids. Trimming at V came to 2 bases and at J to 3 bases, leaving 13 bases not matched to a gene. Germline V gene data show CDR1 as SGHTA and CDR2 as FQGTGA. This chain's CDR3 is CASSLLRDRGRPFGNTIYF. The CDR3 DNA is TGTGCCAGCAGCTTATTACGGGACAGGGGTCGCCCTTTTGGAAACACCATATATTTT.

The V and J genes are TRBV6-2 or TRBV6-3 and TRBJ2-2; TRBD2 matches at 8 bases. Germline-derived CDR1 and CDR2 are MNHEY and SVGEGT. J lost 1 base, V lost 5 bases, and 9 bases had no gene match. CDR3 length equals 17 residues. In DNA form, the CDR3 reads TGTGCCAGCAGTCCCCGTGGACTAGCTATGAACACCGGGGAGCTGTTTTTT. Encoded protein: CASSPRGLAMNTGELFF.

This chain links TRBV19 with TRBJ2-7, with TRBD2 matching 7 bases. The V gene end was trimmed by 1 base and the J gene end by 3 bases; junction bases not matched to a gene: 0. The CDR3 consists of 13 residues. Per germline, CDR1 LNHDA and CDR2 SQIVND (reference sequence). The CDR3 DNA sequence: TGTGCCAGTAGTATAGCGGGGGGCTACGAGCAGTACTTC. Amino acids: CASSIAGGYEQYF.

The chain is built from TRBV7-2 and TRBJ1-2; D gene ambiguous. Germline-derived CDR1 and CDR2 are SGHTA and FQGNSA. The V and J ends lost 3 bases and 4 bases respectively, with 9 bases between them. This CDR3 has 13 amino acids. The CDR3 sequence: CASSFGQTYGYTF. CDR3 nucleotides: TGTGCCAGCAGCTTTGGGCAGACCTATGGCTACACCTTC.

This chain joins TRBV5-6 and TRBJ1-1; 9 nucleotides agree with TRBD1. Germline trimming cut 2 bases from V and 4 bases from J; bases unmatched to any gene: 6. Per germline, CDR1 SGHDT and CDR2 YYEEEE. This CDR3 comprises 15 residues. For the CDR3, the DNA is TGTGCCAGCAGCTTCCCACAGGGGGCCACCACTGAAGCTTTCTTT. Amino acids: CASSFPQGATTEAFF. The whole variable domain, remainder taken from reference TRBV5-6 and TRBJ1-1, is DAGVTQSPTHLIKTRGQQVTLRCSPKSGHDTVSWYQQALGQGPQFIFQYYEEEERQRGNFPDRFSGHQFPNYSSELNVNALLLGDSALYLCASSFPQGATTEAFFGQGTRLTVV.

The chain couples TRBV2 to TRBJ1-2, with TRBD1 matching over 8 bases. V lost 5 bases, J lost 4 bases, and 6 bases stayed unmatched. The CDR3 covers 14 residues. Germline CDR1 and CDR2: SNHLY and FYNNEI. CDR3 loop: CASSQDRAVYGYTF. The CDR3 DNA reads as TGTGCCAGCAGTCAGGACAGGGCCGTCTATGGCTACACCTTC.

The chain has TRBV27 and TRBJ2-7; 9 nucleotides match TRBD1. The germline V gene has CDR1 MNHEY and CDR2 SMNVEV (reference sequence). The CDR3 loop spans 17 amino acids. Germline trimming cut 4 bases from V and 2 bases from J; bases unmatched to any gene: 12. The CDR3 region is CASSSRGGQGPPYEQYF. For the CDR3, the DNA is TGTGCCAGCAGTTCCAGGGGGGGACAGGGCCCACCCTACGAGCAGTACTTC.

The V and J genes are TRBV6-5 and TRBJ1-1; no clear D. The CDR3 is 13 residues long. The V end lost 2 bases, the J end lost 4 bases, and 8 bases lay between the germline ends. The V gene's germline CDR1 is MNHEY and CDR2 SVGAGI. CDR3 coding DNA: TGTGCCAGCAGTTACACGCCGGGCACTGAAGCTTTCTTT. Translating it yields CASSYTPGTEAFF.

This clone appeared a single time. The chain uses TRBV5-4 and TRBJ2-1; the D gene is possibly TRBD1 (5 bases). V lost 4 bases and J lost 8, with 13 bases in between. CDR3 length equals 13 residues. Germline values: CDR1 SGHNT, CDR2 YYREEE (reference sequence). CDR3 bases: TGTGCCAGCAGCACGCCACAGGCGGATGAGCAGTTCTTC. Amino acids: CASSTPQADEQFF.

The chain is built from TRBV9 and TRBJ1-1; TRBD1 might be the D (6 bases). The V and J ends lost 3 bases and 0 bases respectively, with 9 bases between them. The CDR3 has 14 amino acids. From germline, CDR1 is SGDLS and CDR2 YYNGEE. The CDR3 spells CASSDGGMNTEAFF. In DNA form, the CDR3 reads TGTGCCAGCAGCGATGGGGGCATGAACACTGAAGCTTTCTTT. The variable domain in full, with the rest retrieved from reference TRBV9 and TRBJ1-1, is DSGVTQTPKHLITATGQRVTLRCSPRSGDLSVYWYQQSLDQGLQFLIQYYNGEERAKGNILERFSAQQFPDLHSELNLSSLELGDSALYFCASSDGGMNTEAFFGQGTRLTVV.